Each of the 25 T cell receptor beta chains below was sequenced from the same sample in a study of technical replicates of blood from several donors. Produced via immunoSEQ multiplex PCR; TCRdb's table is partial and in-frame only. The sample lists tens of thousands of clones; about 96% were seen once. Source material: T cells isolated from PBMCs. The source of these receptors is a human donor in good health.

The V and J genes are TRBV27 and TRBJ1-2, with TRBD1 matching over 8 bases. CDR1 and CDR2 from the germline V gene are MNHEY and SMNVEV (reference sequence). V dropped 7 bases and J dropped 4; count of bases not matched to a gene: 5. This CDR3 has 13 amino acids. CDR3 DNA sequence: TGTGCCAGCACCCGGACAGGGAGCTATGGCTACACCTTC. Residues: CASTRTGSYGYTF.

This chain uses TRBV19 with TRBJ2-7; 11 bases match TRBD2. V gave up 5 bases and J gave up 2 bases; unmatched junction bases: 5. In germline, CDR1 is LNHDA, CDR2 SQIVND (reference sequence). The CDR3 loop spans 15 amino acids. CDR3 sequence reads: CASSPGLAGPYEQYF. CDR3 DNA sequence: TGTGCCAGTAGTCCCGGACTAGCGGGCCCCTACGAGCAGTACTTC. Complete variable domain (other parts from reference TRBV19 and TRBJ2-7): DGGITQSPKYLFRKEGQNVTLSCEQNLNHDAMYWYRQDPGQGLRLIYYSQIVNDFQKGDIAEGYSVSREKKESFPLTVTSAQKNPTAFYLCASSPGLAGPYEQYFGPGTRLTVT.

The chain has TRBV6-1 and TRBJ2-7, with 9 bases that match TRBD1. With V trimmed by 4 bases and J by 5 bases, 12 bases remained unmatched. Germline V CDR1 and CDR2: MNHNS, SASEGT. CDR3 length equals 16 residues. CDR3 region: CASSGAPGQGMDEQYF. DNA for the CDR3: TGTGCCAGCAGTGGAGCCCCGGGACAGGGAATGGACGAGCAGTACTTC.

This chain connects TRBV6-5 to TRBJ2-5, with a tentative D call TRBD2 (6 bases). The germline V gene has CDR1 MNHEY and CDR2 SVGAGI. The V end was cut by 9 bases, the J end by 4 bases, with 18 bases between. The CDR3 is made up of 14 amino acids. The chain's CDR3 is CASSLPGRLETQYF. Here the CDR3 DNA reads TGTGCCAGTTCCCTTCCGGGGAGGTTAGAGACCCAGTACTTC.

The chain has TRBV7-9 and TRBJ2-7; TRBD2 agrees at 12 bases. The CDR3 totals 13 residues. Germline CDR1 SEHNR, CDR2 FQNEAQ (reference sequence). The V segment lost 5 bases and the J segment 12 bases; nucleotides outside the gene matches: 8. The CDR3 reads CASSIDTSGRPYF. The DNA for the CDR3 is TGTGCCAGCAGCATCGATACTAGCGGGAGGCCGTACTTC. Based on the CDR3 plus reference TRBV7-9 and TRBJ2-7, the full variable domain is DTGVSQNPRHKITKRGQNVTFRCDPISEHNRLYWYRQTLGQGPEFLTYFQNEAQLEKSRLLSDRFSAERPKGSFSTLEIQRTEQGDSAMYLCASSIDTSGRPYFGPGTRLTVT.

The J gene is TRBJ1-5, the V gene TRBV5-1; D is ambiguous. V gave up 0 bases and J gave up 9 bases, with 10 bases separating them. The CDR3 consists of 13 residues. Germline V gives CDR1 SGHRS, CDR2 YFSETQ. The CDR3 coding sequence is TGCGCCAGCAGCTTGGCACCGGGAGGGCCCCAGCATTTT. This encodes CASSLAPGGPQHF. Full variable domain (remainder filled in from reference TRBV5-1 and TRBJ1-5): KAGVTQTPRYLIKTRGQQVTLSCSPISGHRSVSWYQQTPGQGLQFLFEYFSETQRNKGNFPGRFSGRQFSNSRSEMNVSTLELGDSALYLCASSLAPGGPQHFGDGTRLSIL.

The rearrangement joins TRBV6-1 to TRBJ2-7; TRBD2 is a possible D gene (5 bases). This CDR3 spans 14 amino acids. From germline, CDR1 is MNHNS and CDR2 SASEGT. Between the trimmed V and J ends, which lost 5 bases and 0 bases, there was a span of 11 bases. CDR3 region: CASSKGVHSYEQYF. In DNA, the CDR3 is TGTGCCAGCAGTAAGGGAGTCCACTCCTACGAGCAGTACTTC.

The J gene is TRBJ2-1, the V gene TRBV19; 7 nucleotides align to TRBD2. CDR1 is LNHDA, CDR2 SQIVND, per germline (reference sequence). This CDR3 has 15 amino acids. Trimming took 5 bases from V and 5 from J; bases not matched to a gene: 9. CDR3 residues: CASSGSAGENNEQFF. CDR3 sequence (DNA): TGTGCCAGTAGTGGGTCGGCGGGGGAAAACAATGAGCAGTTCTTC.

The V call is TRBV5-4, the J call TRBJ2-5; no definite D call. With 0 bases removed from V and 5 bases from J, the gap between germline ends came to 11 bases. The CDR3 runs 14 residues. CDR1 and CDR2 from the germline V gene are SGHNT and YYREEE (reference sequence). This CDR3 reads CASSLGPVFETQYF. The CDR3 nucleotides read TGTGCCAGCAGCTTGGGTCCAGTATTCGAGACCCAGTACTTC.

This chain links TRBV11-2 with TRBJ2-7; no firm D call. The germline CDR1 and CDR2 sequences are SGHAT and FQNNGV. This CDR3 contains 15 residues. Trimming took off 1 base at V and 0 bases at J, with 10 bases between the two ends. The CDR3 DNA reads as TGTGCCAGCAGCTTAGGGAACAGTATCTCCTACGAGCAGTACTTC. As protein: CASSLGNSISYEQYF.

With respect to this clone: At the DNA level, this CDR3 is encoded by other sequences in the same sample as well. This rearrangement joins TRBV27 to TRBJ2-7; 8 nucleotides agree with TRBD1. This CDR3 is 14 amino acids long. With V trimmed by 4 bases and J by 3 bases, 5 bases remained unmatched. The V gene's germline CDR1 is MNHEY and CDR2 SMNVEV (reference sequence). The CDR3 reads CASSYGQGSYEQYF. The CDR3 DNA follows: TGTGCCAGCAGTTACGGACAGGGAAGCTACGAGCAGTACTTC.

V usage is TRBV10-3 and J usage is TRBJ2-6; 12 nucleotides line up with TRBD2. The germline V gene encodes CDR1 ENHRY and CDR2 SYGVKD. The ends lost 11 bases at V and 12 bases at J; junction bases unmatched: 23. The CDR3 runs 18 residues. The CDR3 DNA reads as TGTGCCTCCAATCCAGGAGAACCGACTAGCGGGAGACCCCCCGTCCTGACTTTC. It encodes CASNPGEPTSGRPPVLTF.

This chain connects TRBV27 to TRBJ1-2; 8 bases agree with TRBD1. The germline V gene has CDR1 MNHEY and CDR2 SMNVEV (reference sequence). The CDR3 runs 17 residues. After removal of 1 base from V and 4 bases from J, the junction contained 11 bases not matched to a gene. Written as DNA, the CDR3 is TGTGCCAGCAGTTTATTTAGTTCGGACAGGGACACCTATGGCTACACCTTC. Encoded protein: CASSLFSSDRDTYGYTF.

The chain couples TRBV29-1 to TRBJ1-2; a weak D match, TRBD1 (6 bases). Trimming removed 4 bases at V and 8 bases at J, with 11 bases between. This CDR3 region has 11 residues. CDR1 is SQVTM and CDR2 is ANQGSEA in the germline V gene. The CDR3 DNA reads TGCAGCGTTGCTGGGGGGGGCGGCTACACCTTC. Protein: CSVAGGGGYTF.

The chain recombines TRBV6-5 with TRBJ1-4; maybe TRBD1 (5 bases). Between the trimmed V and J ends, which lost 4 bases and 6 bases, there was a span of 18 bases. Germline V gene data show CDR1 as MNHEY and CDR2 as SVGAGI. The CDR3 has 16 residues. In DNA, the CDR3 is TGTGCCAGCAGTTTGGGAGGGGCTTCAGTTTATGAAAAACTGTTTTTT. Translating gives CASSLGGASVYEKLFF.

CDR3 amino acids: CASRYDSRYEQYF. CDR3 bases: TGCGCCAGCCGTTATGACTCGAGGTACGAGCAGTACTTC. The V call is TRBV5-1, the J call TRBJ2-7; D is undetermined. Germline CDR1 reads SGHRS; CDR2 reads YFSETQ. V was pared by 7 bases and J by 4 bases, with 15 bases between. The CDR3 has 13 residues.

The chain couples TRBV10-3 to TRBJ2-7; tentative D call: TRBD1 (5 bases). CDR1 ENHRY and CDR2 SYGVKD come from the germline V gene. Trimming cost V 5 bases and J 2 bases, with 13 bases left between them. This CDR3 is 14 amino acids long. In nucleotides, the CDR3 is TGTGCCATCAGTACACCGACAGATCCCTACGAGCAGTACTTC. This gives the protein CAISTPTDPYEQYF.

The genes are TRBV20-1 and TRBJ1-4; no firm D call. CDR1 DFQATT and CDR2 SNEGSKA come from the germline V gene (reference sequence). CDR3 length: 11 amino acids. V dropped 2 bases and J dropped 8 bases, with 6 bases sitting between them. The CDR3 DNA reads as TGCAGTGCTAGAATCCGGGAAAAACTGTTTTTT. Its protein product is CSARIREKLFF.

The V and J genes are TRBV6-6 and TRBJ2-5; weak D call: TRBD2 (5 bases). CDR3 length equals 11 residues. V was clipped by 4 bases and J by 5 bases, with 5 bases between them. Germline lookup yields CDR1 MNHNY and CDR2 SVGAGI (reference sequence). CDR3 amino acids: CASSSSETQYF. As DNA, the CDR3 is TGTGCCAGCAGTTCTAGCGAGACCCAGTACTTC.

This chain uses TRBV5-6 with TRBJ2-1, with 9 bases identical to TRBD2. This CDR3 comprises 17 residues. V was pared by 3 bases and J by 0 bases, with 7 bases of the junction left unmatched. The germline V gene has CDR1 SGHDT and CDR2 YYEEEE. CDR3 sequence (DNA): TGTGCCAGCAGCTACGGACTAGCGACCAGCTCCTACAATGAGCAGTTCTTC. It codes for CASSYGLATSSYNEQFF.

The chain recombines TRBV28 with TRBJ2-3; weak D call: TRBD2 (6 bases). The V and J ends lost 7 bases and 4 bases respectively, with 12 bases between them. This CDR3 region has 13 residues. From germline, CDR1 is MDHEN and CDR2 SYDVKM. The chain's CDR3 is CASIGGNADTQYF. The CDR3 bases are TGTGCCAGCATTGGCGGGAACGCAGATACGCAGTATTTT.

CDR3 nucleotide sequence: TGTGCCAGCAGCCGCGGGACTAGCGGGAGTTCGCAGTATTTT. The encoded protein is CASSRGTSGSSQYF. The chain is built from TRBV11-2 and TRBJ2-3, with TRBD2 matching over 14 bases. There are 14 residues in the CDR3. The trim removed 5 bases at V and 10 bases at J, leaving 5 bases unmatched. Germline lookup yields CDR1 SGHAT and CDR2 FQNNGV. Together with reference TRBV11-2 and TRBJ2-3, the CDR3 gives the full variable domain: EAGVAQSPRYKIIEKRQSVAFWCNPISGHATLYWYQQILGQGPKLLIQFQNNGVVDDSQLPKDRFSAERLKGVDSTLKIQPAKLEDSAVYLCASSRGTSGSSQYFGPGTRLTVL.

The chain links TRBV10-3 to TRBJ2-7; 10 bases match TRBD2. J lost 6 bases, V lost 0 bases, and 14 bases had no gene match. The germline V gene encodes CDR1 ENHRY and CDR2 SYGVKD. CDR3 length: 18 amino acids. The CDR3 sequence is CAISESLASGSSPGEQYF. CDR3 DNA sequence: TGTGCCATCAGTGAGTCTCTCGCTAGCGGGAGTTCCCCCGGCGAGCAGTACTTC.

This clone was recorded once. V and J are TRBV28 and TRBJ2-7; D is uncertain. The CDR3 has 13 amino acids. Per germline, CDR1 MDHEN and CDR2 SYDVKM. Trimming shortened V by 3 bases and J by 2 bases, and 8 bases separated the two germline ends. The CDR3 region has the DNA TGTGCCAGCAGTTTCTTTAGCACCTACGAGCAGTACTTC. It yields the protein CASSFFSTYEQYF.

The rearrangement links TRBV19 to TRBJ2-7, with TRBD1 matching over 8 bases. CDR3 length: 14 amino acids. Germline loops: CDR1 LNHDA, CDR2 SQIVND (reference sequence). Losses at the gene ends were 5 bases for V and 7 bases for J; bases not matched to a gene: 10. The CDR3 is CASSWQGAAWEQYF. Here the CDR3 DNA reads TGTGCCAGTAGTTGGCAGGGGGCAGCGTGGGAGCAGTACTTC. The complete variable domain, with remaining parts taken from reference TRBV19 and TRBJ2-7, reads DGGITQSPKYLFRKEGQNVTLSCEQNLNHDAMYWYRQDPGQGLRLIYYSQIVNDFQKGDIAEGYSVSREKKESFPLTVTSAQKNPTAFYLCASSWQGAAWEQYFGPGTRLTVT.